This T cell receptor beta chain stems from a study of beta chain features in type 1 diabetes. The sequenced template was cDNA made from the entire isolated RNA. Method: immunoSEQ multiplex PCR; TCRdb's copy keeps in-frame clones and lacks some. The sample yields fewer than 350,000 clones, around 16% seen once. CDR3 length equals 14 residues. This clone was seen more than once but under ten times. The antigen remains undetermined. General study points: Here, the possible influence of HLA type (on TCRB rearrangement) remained unresolved. Patients with Type 1 diabetes showed moderately but significantly shorter TCRB CDR3s in all four CD4+ subsets.

This sequence originates from a man aged 18 to 35 with type 1 diabetes. V usage is TRBV21-1 and J usage is TRBJ2-3; the table's TRBD2 call for D was not verified on the DNA. TRBV21-1 is annotated as a pseudogene. Material: naive CD4+ T cells from blood. CDR3 residues: CASSSRPLTDTQYF. CDR3 nucleotide sequence: TGTGCCAGCAGCTCGCGTCCCCTCACAGATACGCAGTATTTT.